The 14 T cell receptor beta chains below come from one sample, sequenced in a study of vaccination effects on CD4 cells after COVID-19. Produced via immunoSEQ multiplex PCR; TCRdb's table is partial and in-frame only. The repertoire holds under 85,000 clones, under 80% seen once, with roughly 1.2% in the top ten. No cognate antigen is known for these TCRs. Ahead of sequencing, the ViraFEST assay grew antigen-specific CD4+ T cells using viral peptide pools. Once cultured for 10 days, the cells underwent separation to obtain CD4+ T cells. Every participant took two doses of the BNT162b2 or mRNA-1273 vaccine. The source material was CD4+ T cells from PBMCs cultured with HCoV-OC43 spike peptides, sampled after COVID-19 vaccination. As for subset: HCoV-OC43 spike overlapping peptide pool stimulation. Source of these receptors: a human donor who received a COVID-19 vaccine.

This clone was observed once. The CDR3 coding sequence is TGTGCCAGCAGCTTAGGTCAGGGCTATGGCTACACCTTC. Translated: CASSLGQGYGYTF. V is TRBV7-2 and J is TRBJ1-2, with a weak D call TRBD1 (5 bases). The germline gives CDR1 SGHTA, CDR2 FQGNSA. The V end lost 1 base, the J end lost 4 bases, and 7 bases lay between the germline ends. This CDR3 is built from 13 residues.

In this sample, this clone turned up a few times. The chain couples TRBV5-1 to TRBJ1-3; D might be TRBD1 (6 bases). The length of the CDR3 is 17 residues. Trimming took 4 bases from V and 0 from J, leaving 17 bases between them. Per germline, CDR1 SGHRS and CDR2 YFSETQ. The CDR3: CASSLGRDTFSGNTIYF. For the CDR3, the DNA is TGCGCCAGCAGCCTCGGCCGGGACACGTTCTCTGGAAACACCATATATTTT.

This chain joins TRBV5-1 and TRBJ2-3; tentatively, D is TRBD1 (6 bases). V lost 2 bases and J 1 base, leaving 14 bases between the germline ends. In germline, CDR1 is SGHRS, CDR2 YFSETQ. The CDR3 totals 16 residues. CDR3 nucleotide sequence: TGCGCCAGCAGCTTAGGAGACGCAGGGGGCACAGATACGCAGTATTTT. Encoded protein: CASSLGDAGGTDTQYF.

The chain uses TRBV6-2 or TRBV6-3 and TRBJ2-7; D ambiguous. CDR3 length: 14 amino acids. Germline V gene sequence: CDR1 MNHEY, CDR2 SVGEGT. V lost 1 base and J lost 1, with 8 bases in between. The CDR3 sequence: CASSYLGTSYEQYV. The CDR3 DNA sequence: TGTGCCAGCAGTTACTTGGGCACTTCCTACGAGCAGTACGTC.

The chain has TRBV7-2 and TRBJ1-2, with TRBD1 matching 8 bases. The CDR3 spans 15 residues. Germline V CDR1 and CDR2: SGHTA, FQGNSA. Trimming took 5 bases from V and 4 from J; bases not matched to a gene: 9. The CDR3 here is CASSVGDRRGYGYTF. CDR3 nucleotide sequence: TGTGCCAGCAGCGTTGGGGACAGGCGGGGCTATGGCTACACCTTC.

V usage is TRBV29-1 and J usage is TRBJ2-5, with TRBD1 matching over 9 bases. Germline values: CDR1 SQVTM, CDR2 ANQGSEA. The V and J ends lost 7 bases and 5 bases, in that order; junction bases with no gene match: 8. This CDR3 has 13 residues. CDR3: CSAKGQGLETQYF. The CDR3, as DNA: TGCAGCGCGAAGGGACAGGGCCTCGAGACCCAGTACTTC. Using reference TRBV29-1 and TRBJ2-5 for the parts outside the CDR3, the full variable domain is SAVISQKPSRDICQRGTSLTIQCQVDSQVTMMFWYRQQPGQSLTLIATANQGSEATYESGFVIDKFPISRPNLTFSTLTVSNMSPEDSSIYLCSAKGQGLETQYFGPGTRLLVL.

The chain employs TRBV7-2 and TRBJ2-3; 11 nucleotides line up with TRBD2. Germline V gene sequence: CDR1 SGHTA, CDR2 FQGNSA. V was clipped by 4 bases and J by 6 bases; unmatched bases: 9. The CDR3 spans 16 residues. This CDR3 is CASSSLAGGVRDTQYF. The CDR3 bases are TGTGCCAGCAGCTCTCTAGCGGGGGGCGTCCGGGATACGCAGTATTTT. Combining the CDR3 with reference TRBV7-2 and TRBJ2-3 gives the whole variable domain GAGVSQSPSNKVTEKGKDVELRCDPISGHTALYWYRQSLGQGLEFLIYFQGNSAPDKSGLPSDRFSAERTGGSVSTLTIQRTQQEDSAVYLCASSSLAGGVRDTQYFGPGTRLTVL.

The genes are TRBV29-1 and TRBJ2-5, with a possible D match to TRBD2 (6 bases). The CDR3 is 13 residues long. V lost 2 bases and J lost 3, with 10 bases in between. Germline V CDR1 and CDR2: SQVTM, ANQGSEA. CDR3 DNA: TGCAGCGTTGAACACCCGGGGGAAGAGACCCAGTACTTC. Protein sequence: CSVEHPGEETQYF.

This chain connects TRBV5-1 to TRBJ1-3; D is undetermined. V lost 1 base to trimming and J lost 4 bases, with 9 bases between them. CDR1 and CDR2 from the germline V gene are SGHRS and YFSETQ. The CDR3 consists of 14 residues. The CDR3 spells CASSLPQEGNTIYF. The CDR3 region has the DNA TGCGCCAGCAGCTTGCCCCAAGAGGGAAACACCATATATTTT.

The CDR3 DNA is TGTGCCAGCAGAGGACAGGGGAGGTACGAAAAACTGTTTTTT. Its protein is CASRGQGRYEKLFF. J is TRBJ1-4 and V is TRBV6-4, with TRBD1 matching 9 bases. J lost 8 bases, V lost 6 bases, and 7 bases had no gene match. Looked up from germline, CDR1 is MRHNA and CDR2 is SNTAGT. This CDR3 has 14 residues.

The chain is built from TRBV6-1 and TRBJ1-1, with 11 bases matching TRBD1. The junction had 9 bases not matched to a gene; V was cut back by 3 bases and J by 0 bases. The CDR3 totals 18 residues. Germline V gives CDR1 MNHNS, CDR2 SASEGT. CDR3 amino acids: CASSDRWGTGGLNTEAFF. The DNA for the CDR3 is TGTGCCAGCAGTGACCGGTGGGGGACAGGGGGTTTGAACACTGAAGCTTTCTTT.

The chain links TRBV3-1 (or the pseudogene TRBV3-2) to TRBJ2-3, with TRBD2 as a possible D gene (5 bases). The V gene lost 1 base and the J gene lost 1 base, with 6 bases spanning the gap. Germline values: CDR1 LGHDT, CDR2 YNNKEL (reference sequence). The CDR3 contains 14 residues. The CDR3 is CASSQVSGTDTQYF. CDR3 sequence (DNA): TGTGCCAGCAGCCAAGTTAGCGGCACAGATACGCAGTATTTT.

The genes are TRBV5-1 and TRBJ2-2; no clear D gene. The CDR3 runs 14 residues. Germline V CDR1 and CDR2: SGHRS, YFSETQ. Trimming shortened V by 4 bases and J by 2 bases, and 9 bases separated the two germline ends. CDR3 nucleotide sequence: TGCGCCAGCAGCCCCCCGAGAAACACCGGGGAGCTGTTTTTT. This codes for CASSPPRNTGELFF.

The chain is built from TRBV5-1 and TRBJ2-5, with D possibly matching TRBD1 (6 bases). Trimming shortened V by 0 bases and J by 1 base, and 7 bases separated the two germline ends. The CDR3 extends over 14 amino acids. CDR1 is SGHRS and CDR2 is YFSETQ in the germline V gene. CDR3 bases: TGCGCCAGCAGCTTGGGGGACACCCAAGAGACCCAGTACTTC. This gives the protein CASSLGDTQETQYF.